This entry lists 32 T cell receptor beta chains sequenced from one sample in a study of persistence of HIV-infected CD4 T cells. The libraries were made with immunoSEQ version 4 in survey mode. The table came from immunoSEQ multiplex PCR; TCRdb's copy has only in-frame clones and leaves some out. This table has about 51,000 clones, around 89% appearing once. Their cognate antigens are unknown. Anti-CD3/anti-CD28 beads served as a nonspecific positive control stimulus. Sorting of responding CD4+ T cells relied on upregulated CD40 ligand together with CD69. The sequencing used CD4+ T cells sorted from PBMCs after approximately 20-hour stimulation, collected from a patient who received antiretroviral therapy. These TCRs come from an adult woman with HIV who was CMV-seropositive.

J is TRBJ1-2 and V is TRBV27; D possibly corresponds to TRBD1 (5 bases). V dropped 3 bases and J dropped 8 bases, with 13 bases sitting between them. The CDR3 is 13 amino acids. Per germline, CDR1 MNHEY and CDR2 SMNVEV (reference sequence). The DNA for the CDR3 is TGTGCCAGCAGTTTTGGAGGGGCCGGAGGCTACACCTTC. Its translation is CASSFGGAGGYTF.

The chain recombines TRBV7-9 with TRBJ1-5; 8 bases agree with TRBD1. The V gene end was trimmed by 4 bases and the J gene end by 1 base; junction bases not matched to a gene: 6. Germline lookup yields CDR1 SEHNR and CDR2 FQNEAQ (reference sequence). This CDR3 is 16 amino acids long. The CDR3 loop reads CASSSQGAGSNQPQHF. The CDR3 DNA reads TGTGCCAGCAGCTCGCAGGGGGCGGGGAGCAATCAGCCCCAGCATTTT. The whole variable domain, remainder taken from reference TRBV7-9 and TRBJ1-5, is DTGVSQNPRHKITKRGQNVTFRCDPISEHNRLYWYRQTLGQGPEFLTYFQNEAQLEKSRLLSDRFSAERPKGSFSTLEIQRTEQGDSAMYLCASSSQGAGSNQPQHFGDGTRLSIL.

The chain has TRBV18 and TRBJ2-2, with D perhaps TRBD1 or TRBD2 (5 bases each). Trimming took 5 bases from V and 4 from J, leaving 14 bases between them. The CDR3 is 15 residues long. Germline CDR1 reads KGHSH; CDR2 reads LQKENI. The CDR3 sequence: CASSIRDPTTGELFF. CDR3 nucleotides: TGTGCCAGCTCAATCCGGGACCCTACCACCGGGGAGCTGTTTTTT.

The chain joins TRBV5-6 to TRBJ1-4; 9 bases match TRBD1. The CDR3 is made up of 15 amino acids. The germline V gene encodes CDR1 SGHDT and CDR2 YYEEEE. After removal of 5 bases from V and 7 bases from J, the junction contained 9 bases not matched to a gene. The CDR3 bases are TGTGCCAGCAGTCAAACAGGGGGCGGAGGTGAAAAACTGTTTTTT. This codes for CASSQTGGGGEKLFF.

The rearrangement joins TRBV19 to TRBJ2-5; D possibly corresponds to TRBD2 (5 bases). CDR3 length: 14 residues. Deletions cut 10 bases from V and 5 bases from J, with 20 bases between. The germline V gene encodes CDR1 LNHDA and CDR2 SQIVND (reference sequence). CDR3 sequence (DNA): TGTGCCACACATCAACCGGGGAGAGTGGAGACCCAGTACTTC. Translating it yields CATHQPGRVETQYF.

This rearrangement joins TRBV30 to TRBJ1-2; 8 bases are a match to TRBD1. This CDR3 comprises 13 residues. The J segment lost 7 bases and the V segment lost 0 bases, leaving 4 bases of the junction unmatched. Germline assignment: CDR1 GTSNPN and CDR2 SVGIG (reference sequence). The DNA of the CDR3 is TGTGCCTGGAGTGTCAACAGGGGGGCTGGCTACACCTTC. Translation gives CAWSVNRGAGYTF.

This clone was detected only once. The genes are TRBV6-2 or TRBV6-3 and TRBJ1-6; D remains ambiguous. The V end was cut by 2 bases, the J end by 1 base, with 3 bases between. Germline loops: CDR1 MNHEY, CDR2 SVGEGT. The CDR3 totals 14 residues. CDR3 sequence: CASSYVSYNSPLHF. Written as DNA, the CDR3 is TGTGCCAGCAGTTACGTTTCCTATAATTCACCCCTCCACTTT.

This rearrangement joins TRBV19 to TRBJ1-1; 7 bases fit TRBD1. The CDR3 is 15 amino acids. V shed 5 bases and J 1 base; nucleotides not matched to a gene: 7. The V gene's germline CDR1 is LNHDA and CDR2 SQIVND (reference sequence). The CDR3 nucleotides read TGTGCCAGTAGTGGGGACAGAATTGGGAACACTGAAGCTTTCTTT. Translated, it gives CASSGDRIGNTEAFF.

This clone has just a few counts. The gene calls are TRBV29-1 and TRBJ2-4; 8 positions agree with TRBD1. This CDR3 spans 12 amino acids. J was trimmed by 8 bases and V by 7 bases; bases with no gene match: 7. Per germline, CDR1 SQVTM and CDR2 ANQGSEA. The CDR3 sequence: CSGGQGGDIQYF. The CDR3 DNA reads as TGCAGCGGAGGACAGGGAGGAGACATTCAGTACTTC.

In DNA, the CDR3 is TGTGCCAGCAGTCAAATCGACAGGGGACAAGAGACCCAGTACTTC. It is translated as CASSQIDRGQETQYF. V and J are TRBV6-2 or TRBV6-3 and TRBJ2-5; TRBD1 matches 8 bases. The CDR3 totals 15 residues. Germline loops: CDR1 MNHEY, CDR2 SVGEGT. Germline trimming cut 5 bases from V and 2 bases from J; bases unmatched to any gene: 7.

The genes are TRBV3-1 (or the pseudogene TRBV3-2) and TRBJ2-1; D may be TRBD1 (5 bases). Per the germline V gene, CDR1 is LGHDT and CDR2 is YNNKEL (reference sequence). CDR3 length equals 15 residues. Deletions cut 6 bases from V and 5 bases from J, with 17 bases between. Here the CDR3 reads CASRGVGRWNNEQFF. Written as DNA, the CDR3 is TGTGCCAGCAGGGGCGTGGGGCGATGGAACAATGAGCAGTTCTTC.

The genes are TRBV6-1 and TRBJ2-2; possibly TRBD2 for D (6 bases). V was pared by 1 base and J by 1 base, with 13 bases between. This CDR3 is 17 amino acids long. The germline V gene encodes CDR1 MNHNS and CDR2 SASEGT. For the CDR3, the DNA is TGTGCCAGCAGTGAAGGGTTTCAGGGAGGGAACACCGGGGAGCTGTTTTTT. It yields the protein CASSEGFQGGNTGELFF.

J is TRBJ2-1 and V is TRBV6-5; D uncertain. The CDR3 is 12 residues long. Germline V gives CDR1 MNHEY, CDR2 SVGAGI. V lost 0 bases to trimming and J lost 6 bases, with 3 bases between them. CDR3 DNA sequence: TGTGCCAGCAGTTACTCTGGCAATGAGCAGTTCTTC. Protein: CASSYSGNEQFF.

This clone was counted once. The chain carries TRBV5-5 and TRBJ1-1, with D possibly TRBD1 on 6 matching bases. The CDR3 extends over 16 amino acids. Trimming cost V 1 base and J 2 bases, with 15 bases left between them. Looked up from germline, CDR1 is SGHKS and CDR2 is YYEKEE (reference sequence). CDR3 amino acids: CASSLLAWGPNTEAFF. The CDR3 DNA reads TGTGCCAGCAGCTTGTTAGCGTGGGGGCCCAACACTGAAGCTTTCTTT.

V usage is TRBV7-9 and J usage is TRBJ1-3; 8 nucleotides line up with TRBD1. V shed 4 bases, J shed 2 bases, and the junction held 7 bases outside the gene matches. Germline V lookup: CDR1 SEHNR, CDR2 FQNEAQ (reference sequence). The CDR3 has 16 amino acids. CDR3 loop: CASSSGAGGTGNTIYF. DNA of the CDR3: TGTGCCAGCAGCTCGGGGGCAGGGGGCACTGGAAACACCATATATTTT.

CDR3 in amino acids: CASSQAITHPTNEKLFF. The CDR3 nucleotides read TGCGCCAGCAGCCAAGCAATCACACATCCAACTAATGAAAAACTGTTTTTT. The chain recombines TRBV4-3 with TRBJ1-4; unclear D gene. V was shortened by 1 base and J by 0 bases, with 12 bases between the two germline ends. The germline V gene has CDR1 LGHNA and CDR2 YSLEER. The CDR3 is 17 residues long.

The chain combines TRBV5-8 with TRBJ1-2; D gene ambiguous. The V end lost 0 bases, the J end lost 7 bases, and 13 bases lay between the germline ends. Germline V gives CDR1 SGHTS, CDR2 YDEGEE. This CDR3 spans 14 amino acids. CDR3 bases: TGTGCCAGCAGCTTGGGAAAGGTTTTGTCTGGCTACACCTTC. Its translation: CASSLGKVLSGYTF. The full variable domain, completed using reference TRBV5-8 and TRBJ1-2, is EAGVTQSPTHLIKTRGQQATLRCSPISGHTSVYWYQQALGLGLQFLLWYDEGEERNRGNFPPRFSGRQFPNYSSELNVNALELEDSALYLCASSLGKVLSGYTFGSGTRLTVV.

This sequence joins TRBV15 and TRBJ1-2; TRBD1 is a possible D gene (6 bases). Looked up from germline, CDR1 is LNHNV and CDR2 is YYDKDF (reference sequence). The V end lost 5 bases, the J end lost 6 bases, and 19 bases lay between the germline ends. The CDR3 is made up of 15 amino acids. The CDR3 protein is CATSFSDGRGDGYTF. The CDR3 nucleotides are TGTGCCACCAGCTTCTCCGACGGAAGGGGGGATGGCTACACCTTC.

The CDR3 DNA reads TGTGCCAGCTCACCAGACAGGGATTCACCCCTCCACTTT. Protein product: CASSPDRDSPLHF. The chain links TRBV18 to TRBJ1-6, with TRBD1 matching over 7 bases. Germline trimming cut 2 bases from V and 8 bases from J; bases unmatched to any gene: 0. CDR3 size: 13 residues. The germline gives CDR1 KGHSH, CDR2 LQKENI. Together with reference TRBV18 and TRBJ1-6, the CDR3 gives the full variable domain: NAGVMQNPRHLVRRRGQEARLRCSPMKGHSHVYWYRQLPEEGLKFMVYLQKENIIDESGMPKERFSAEFPKEGPSILRIQQVVRGDSAAYFCASSPDRDSPLHFGNGTRLTVT.

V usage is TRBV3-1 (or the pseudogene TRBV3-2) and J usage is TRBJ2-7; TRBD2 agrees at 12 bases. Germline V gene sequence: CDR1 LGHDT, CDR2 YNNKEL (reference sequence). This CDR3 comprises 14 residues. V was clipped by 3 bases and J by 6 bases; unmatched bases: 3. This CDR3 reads CASSQTSGSREQYF. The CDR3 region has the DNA TGTGCCAGCAGCCAGACTAGCGGGAGCCGCGAGCAGTACTTC.

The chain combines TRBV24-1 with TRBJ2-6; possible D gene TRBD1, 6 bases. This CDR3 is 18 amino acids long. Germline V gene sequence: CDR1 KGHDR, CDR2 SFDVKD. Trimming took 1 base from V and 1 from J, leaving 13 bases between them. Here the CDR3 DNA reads TGTGCCACCAGTGATTTCGGCAGGGGTAGGTCTGGGGCCAACGTCCTGACTTTC. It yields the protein CATSDFGRGRSGANVLTF.

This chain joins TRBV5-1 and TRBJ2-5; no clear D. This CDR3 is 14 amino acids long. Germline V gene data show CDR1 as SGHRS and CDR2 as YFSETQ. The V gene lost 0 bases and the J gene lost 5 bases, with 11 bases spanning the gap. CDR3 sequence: CASSLGLSKETQYF. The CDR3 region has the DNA TGCGCCAGCAGCTTGGGTCTCAGTAAGGAGACCCAGTACTTC.

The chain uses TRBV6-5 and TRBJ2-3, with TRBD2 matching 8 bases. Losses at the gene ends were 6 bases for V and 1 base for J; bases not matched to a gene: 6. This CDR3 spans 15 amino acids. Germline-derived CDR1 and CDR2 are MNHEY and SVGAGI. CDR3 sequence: CASRSGSVGTDTQYF. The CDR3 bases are TGTGCCAGCAGGAGCGGGAGTGTTGGCACAGATACGCAGTATTTT.

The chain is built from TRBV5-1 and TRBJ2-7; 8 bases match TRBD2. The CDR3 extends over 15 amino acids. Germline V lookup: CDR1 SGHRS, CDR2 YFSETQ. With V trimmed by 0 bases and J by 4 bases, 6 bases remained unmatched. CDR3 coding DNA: TGCGCCAGCAGCTTGGAACTAGCGGAATTATACGAGCAGTACTTC. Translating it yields CASSLELAELYEQYF. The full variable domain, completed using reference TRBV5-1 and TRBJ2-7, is KAGVTQTPRYLIKTRGQQVTLSCSPISGHRSVSWYQQTPGQGLQFLFEYFSETQRNKGNFPGRFSGRQFSNSRSEMNVSTLELGDSALYLCASSLELAELYEQYFGPGTRLTVT.

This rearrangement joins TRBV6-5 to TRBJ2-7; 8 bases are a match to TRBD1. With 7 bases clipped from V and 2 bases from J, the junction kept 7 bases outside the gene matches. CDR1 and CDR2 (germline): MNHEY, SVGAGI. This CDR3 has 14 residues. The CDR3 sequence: CASTSSDRAYEQYF. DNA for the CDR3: TGTGCCAGCACAAGTTCGGACAGGGCCTACGAGCAGTACTTC.

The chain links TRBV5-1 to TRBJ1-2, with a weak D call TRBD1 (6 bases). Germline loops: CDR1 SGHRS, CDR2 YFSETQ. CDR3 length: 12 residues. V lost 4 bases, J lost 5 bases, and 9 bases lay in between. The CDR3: CASSPGAYGYTF. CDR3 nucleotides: TGCGCCAGCAGCCCAGGGGCGTATGGCTACACCTTC.

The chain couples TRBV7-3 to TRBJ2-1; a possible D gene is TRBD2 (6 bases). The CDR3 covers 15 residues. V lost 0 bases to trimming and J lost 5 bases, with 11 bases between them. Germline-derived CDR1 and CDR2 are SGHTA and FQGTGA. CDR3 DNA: TGTGCCAGCAGCTTAACGGCGGTAGCGGACAATGAGCAGTTCTTC. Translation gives CASSLTAVADNEQFF.

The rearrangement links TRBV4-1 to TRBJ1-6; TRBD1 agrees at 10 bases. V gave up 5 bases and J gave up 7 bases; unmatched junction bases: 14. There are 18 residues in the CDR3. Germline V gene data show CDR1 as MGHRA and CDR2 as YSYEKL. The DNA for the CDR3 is TGCGCCAGCAGCTCGACTTCCGGGACAGGGGTAGTAAATTCACCCCTCCACTTT. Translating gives CASSSTSGTGVVNSPLHF.

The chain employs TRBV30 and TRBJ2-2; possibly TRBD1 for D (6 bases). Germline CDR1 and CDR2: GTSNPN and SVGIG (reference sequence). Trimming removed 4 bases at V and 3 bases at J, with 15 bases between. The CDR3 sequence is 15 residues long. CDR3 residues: CAWKQTGFYTGELFF. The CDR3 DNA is TGTGCCTGGAAACAGACAGGTTTCTACACCGGGGAGCTGTTTTTT.

The CDR3 loop is CASSYGGINEKLFF. The CDR3 coding sequence is TGTGCCAGCAGTTACGGTGGAATAAATGAAAAACTGTTTTTT. The rearrangement uses TRBV28 and TRBJ1-4; D remains unclear. The CDR3 sequence is 14 residues long. V shed 4 bases and J shed 5 bases, with 11 bases lying between them. The V gene's germline CDR1 is MDHEN and CDR2 SYDVKM. The entire variable domain, with the rest obtained from reference TRBV28 and TRBJ1-4, is as follows: DVKVTQSSRYLVKRTGEKVFLECVQDMDHENMFWYRQDPGLGLRLIYFSYDVKMKEKGDIPEGYSVSREKKERFSLILESASTNQTSMYLCASSYGGINEKLFFGSGTQLSVL.

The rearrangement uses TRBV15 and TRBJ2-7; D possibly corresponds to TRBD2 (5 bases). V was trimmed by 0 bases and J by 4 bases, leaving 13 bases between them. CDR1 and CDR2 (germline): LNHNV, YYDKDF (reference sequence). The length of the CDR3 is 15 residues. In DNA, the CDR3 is TGTGCCACCAGCAGAGATCCCCTTGGGAGTTACGAGCAGTACTTC. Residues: CATSRDPLGSYEQYF.

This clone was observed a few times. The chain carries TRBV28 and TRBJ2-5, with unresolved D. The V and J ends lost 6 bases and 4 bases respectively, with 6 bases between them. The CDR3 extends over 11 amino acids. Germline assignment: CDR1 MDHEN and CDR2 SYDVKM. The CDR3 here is CASRKGETQYF. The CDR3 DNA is TGTGCCAGCAGGAAGGGAGAGACCCAGTACTTC.